This T cell receptor beta chain was profiled in a study of T cells after yellow fever vaccination. This clonotype was found many times. The authors made TCR cDNA by 5'RACE template switching, adding a universal primer site and UMIs. TCRdb re-called the 5' RACE reads with MiXCR, one entry per CDR3 protein. The sample holds 35,000 to 55,000 distinct CDR3 sequences; 6.5% to 8.5% are singletons and the top ten take about 15%. General study findings and limits: Weaker, the secondary response peaked sooner, at day 5 versus 15. Abundant clonotypes (contaminants from the bulk population) could be present in FACS-sorted repertoires.

This CDR3 is 14 amino acids long. Unmatched junction bases numbered 8, after V lost 6 bases and J lost 7 bases. Germline CDR1 reads LNHDA; CDR2 reads SQIVND (reference sequence). The genes are TRBV19 and TRBJ2-1; TRBD2 agrees at 8 bases. The sample consisted of CD8+ T cells not binding an NS4B(214-222) dextramer, sorted from PBMCs, taken 45 days after the yellow fever booster vaccination. This TCR derives from a man in his thirties or forties who received the YFV17D yellow fever vaccine. CDR3 DNA sequence: TGTGCCAGTAGGCGGAGAGCGGGAGAAAATGAGCAGTTCTTC. As protein: CASRRRAGENEQFF.